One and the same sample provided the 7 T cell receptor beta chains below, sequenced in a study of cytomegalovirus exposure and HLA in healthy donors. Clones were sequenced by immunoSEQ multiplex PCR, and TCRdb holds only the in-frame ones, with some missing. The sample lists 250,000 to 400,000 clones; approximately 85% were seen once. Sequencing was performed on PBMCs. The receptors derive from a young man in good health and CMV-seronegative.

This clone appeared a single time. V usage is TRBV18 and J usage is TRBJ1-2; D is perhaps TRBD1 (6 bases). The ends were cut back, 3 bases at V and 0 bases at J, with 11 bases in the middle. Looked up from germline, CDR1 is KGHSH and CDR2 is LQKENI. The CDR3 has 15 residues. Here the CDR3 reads CASSPNRASNYGYTF. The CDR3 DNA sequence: TGTGCCAGCTCACCCAACAGGGCCTCTAACTATGGCTACACCTTC.

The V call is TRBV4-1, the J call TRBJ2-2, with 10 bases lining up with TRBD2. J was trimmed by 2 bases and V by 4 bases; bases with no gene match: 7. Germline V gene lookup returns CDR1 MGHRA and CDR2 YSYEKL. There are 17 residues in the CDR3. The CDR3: CASSLQWTSGNTGELFF. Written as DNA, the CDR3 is TGCGCCAGCAGCCTACAGTGGACTAGCGGAAACACCGGGGAGCTGTTTTTT.

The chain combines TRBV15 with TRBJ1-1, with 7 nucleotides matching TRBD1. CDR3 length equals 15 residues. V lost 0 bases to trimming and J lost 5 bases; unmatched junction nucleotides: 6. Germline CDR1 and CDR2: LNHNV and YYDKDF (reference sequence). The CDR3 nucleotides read TGTGCCACCAGCAGAGATGGACAGGTGGAAACTGAAGCTTTCTTT. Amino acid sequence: CATSRDGQVETEAFF.

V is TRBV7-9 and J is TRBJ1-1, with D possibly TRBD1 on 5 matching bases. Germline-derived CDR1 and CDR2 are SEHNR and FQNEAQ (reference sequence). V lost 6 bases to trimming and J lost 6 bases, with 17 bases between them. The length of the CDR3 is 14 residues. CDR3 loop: CASSPGRFGPEAFF. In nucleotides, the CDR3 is TGTGCCAGCAGTCCAGGGCGGTTCGGGCCTGAAGCTTTCTTT.

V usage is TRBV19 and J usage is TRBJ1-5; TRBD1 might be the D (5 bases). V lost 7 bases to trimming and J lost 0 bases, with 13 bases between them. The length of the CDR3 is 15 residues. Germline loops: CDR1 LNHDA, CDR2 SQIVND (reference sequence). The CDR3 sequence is CASNSGRYSNQPQHF. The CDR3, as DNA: TGTGCCAGTAATTCAGGGCGGTATAGCAATCAGCCCCAGCATTTT.

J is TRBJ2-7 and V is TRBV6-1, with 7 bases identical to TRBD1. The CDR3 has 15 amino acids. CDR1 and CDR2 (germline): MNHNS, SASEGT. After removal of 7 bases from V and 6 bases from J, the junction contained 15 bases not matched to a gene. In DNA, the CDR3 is TGTGCCAGCACCATAGTCGAAGGGGGCCCCCTCGAGCAGTACTTC. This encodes CASTIVEGGPLEQYF.

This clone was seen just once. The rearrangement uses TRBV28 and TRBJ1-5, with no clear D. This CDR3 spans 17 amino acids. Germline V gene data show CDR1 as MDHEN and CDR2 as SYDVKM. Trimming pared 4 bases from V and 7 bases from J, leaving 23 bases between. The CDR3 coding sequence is TGTGCCAGCAGTTCCCCCGGAGCAGTAAATCAAATCCAGCCCCAGCATTTT. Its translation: CASSSPGAVNQIQPQHF. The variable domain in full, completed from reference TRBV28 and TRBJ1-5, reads DVKVTQSSRYLVKRTGEKVFLECVQDMDHENMFWYRQDPGLGLRLIYFSYDVKMKEKGDIPEGYSVSREKKERFSLILESASTNQTSMYLCASSSPGAVNQIQPQHFGDGTRLSIL.